A selection of T cell receptor beta chains follows, all from one sample in a study of vaccination and CD4 T cells after COVID-19. MiXCR, applied by TCRdb to the PCR reads, yields one record per CDR3 protein. The table has over 15,000 distinct CDR3 sequences, about 42% seen once; the top ten hold more than 20%. These receptors have no identified antigens. The sequenced sample was cultured CD4+ T cells from blood. These TCRs come from a human donor with COVID-19. Both conserved end residues are part of each CDR3. The D gene is left open where the match is weak. The size entry is marked missing in some rows and otherwise reads once, few, many or a size class.

size	V	J	D	DNA	CDR3
few	TRBV25-1	TRBJ1-1	.	TGTGCCAGCAGTGCCCGACAGGATCGGAACACTGAAGCTTTCTTT	CASSARQDRNTEAFF
.	TRBV9	TRBJ1-2	TRBD1	TGTGCCAGCAGCGCCACACGGGACAGCTCTTACTATGGCTACACCTTC	CASSATRDSSYYGYTF
.	TRBV10-2	TRBJ2-3	TRBD2	TGCGCCACCCGACTAGCGGGCACAGATACGCAGTATTTT	CATRLAGTDTQYF
.	TRBV6-4	TRBJ2-3	TRBD2	TGTGCCAGCAGTCGCCAGAGCGGGGGGAGGACAGATACGCAGTATTTT	CASSRQSGGRTDTQYF
.	TRBV5-4	TRBJ2-4	.	TGTGCCAGCAGCTTGGCAGGGGAGGCCAAAAACATTCAGTACTTC	CASSLAGEAKNIQYF
.	TRBV6-5	TRBJ1-1	.	TGTGCCAGCAGTTTAAAGAACACTGAAGCTTTCTTT	CASSLKNTEAFF
few	TRBV11-2	TRBJ1-2	.	TGTGCCAGCAGCTTAGAGAGGGGCAGGGTCGGTGGCTACACCTTC	CASSLERGRVGGYTF
.	TRBV28	TRBJ2-5	.	TGTGCCAGCAGTATGGGTGGAGCCCAAGAGACCCAGTACTTC	CASSMGGAQETQYF
few	TRBV2	TRBJ2-5	.	TGTGCCAGCTGCGTGGACAACGGGATGGAGACCCAGTACTTC	CASCVDNGMETQYF
large	TRBV7-2	TRBJ2-3	TRBD1	TGTGCCAGCAGATACACAGGGGGCAGCACAGATACGCAGTATTTT	CASRYTGGSTDTQYF
.	TRBV5-5	TRBJ2-3	.	TGTGCCAGCAGCAGGGGGGGAGACACAGATACGCAGTATTTT	CASSRGGDTDTQYF
.	TRBV20-1	TRBJ2-3	.	TGCAGTGCTAGTAGCCCCCCCGGAGGGAGCACAGATACGCAGTATTTT	CSASSPPGGSTDTQYF
few	TRBV11-3	TRBJ2-2	.	TGTGCCAGCAGCTTAAGAGCTTTTAGTTCCGGGGAGCTGTTTTTT	CASSLRAFSSGELFF
.	TRBV6-1	TRBJ1-3	.	TGTGCCAGCAGTGCTTTCTCTGGAAACACCATATATTTT	CASSAFSGNTIYF
.	TRBV6-1	TRBJ1-4	.	TGTGCCAGCAGTGAAGTGGAGGGAACCGAAAAACTGTTTTTT	CASSEVEGTEKLFF
few	TRBV29-1	TRBJ1-6	TRBD1	TGCAGCGCCCGAACAGGGGGGGATAATTCACCCCTCCACTTT	CSARTGGDNSPLHF
.	TRBV7-9	TRBJ1-4	TRBD1	TGTGCCAGCAGGCCGGACAGGGGATGGGAAAAACTGTTTTTT	CASRPDRGWEKLFF
.	TRBV7-6	TRBJ1-4	.	TGTGCCAGCAACGGAGGCAGAGAGGGTGAAAAACTGTTTTTT	CASNGGREGEKLFF
.	TRBV29-1	TRBJ2-2	TRBD1	TGCAGCGTTGATAGGGGGCTTACCGGGGAGCTGTTTTTT	CSVDRGLTGELFF
few	TRBV6-1	TRBJ1-3	.	TGTGCCAGCCAATACGATCCCTCTGGAAACACCATATATTTT	CASQYDPSGNTIYF
few	TRBV20-1	TRBJ1-1	TRBD1	TGCAGTGCCCCACCGGGACAGGGGGCAAGAATAGCTTTCTTT	CSAPPGQGARIAFF
.	TRBV6-1	TRBJ2-3	.	TGTGCCAGCAGCTTCCGGGGAACCTGGGCAGATACGCAGTATTTT	CASSFRGTWADTQYF
.	TRBV7-8	TRBJ2-7	.	TGTGCCAGCAGCTTAGCATCGGCCTACGAGCAGTACTTC	CASSLASAYEQYF
.	TRBV12-3/TRBV12-4	TRBJ2-3	TRBD2	TGTGCCAGCAGTCGGACTAGCGGGGGGATAGATACGCAGTATTTT	CASSRTSGGIDTQYF
.	TRBV7-2	TRBJ2-3	.	TGTGCCAGCAGCTTAAACGGGGATACGCAGTATTTT	CASSLNGDTQYF
.	TRBV20-1	TRBJ2-3	TRBD1	TGCAGTGCTAGAGATAATAGGGGGCTAGCCGATACGCAGTATTTT	CSARDNRGLADTQYF
.	TRBV7-9	TRBJ1-1	.	TGTGCCAGCAGCTTACCGACCGTTGGCGTCAAAGCTTTCTTT	CASSLPTVGVKAFF
.	TRBV20-1	TRBJ2-2	.	TGCAGTGCTGCCGGGACAACAGGGGAGCTGTTTTTT	CSAAGTTGELFF
.	TRBV2	TRBJ1-5	TRBD1	TGTGCCAGCACCTCACAGGGGGCTGACAATCAGCCCCAGCATTTT	CASTSQGADNQPQHF
few	TRBV30	TRBJ2-5	.	TGTGCCTGGAGATCGAGCGAAGAGACCCAGTACTTC	CAWRSSEETQYF
.	TRBV19	TRBJ1-3	.	TGTGCCAGTAGCAAACAGGCCTTGGGTTCATTCACTGGAAACACCATATATTTT	CASSKQALGSFTGNTIYF
.	TRBV6-2/TRBV6-3	TRBJ1-1	.	TGTGCCAGCGCCTGGGGGGCCACTGAAGCTTTCTTT	CASAWGATEAFF
.	TRBV4-1	TRBJ1-1	.	TGCGCCAGCAGCCACGGAGACAGCGACCAATACACCATGAACACTGAAGCTTTCTTT	CASSHGDSDQYTMNTEAFF
few	TRBV6-5	TRBJ1-1	.	TGTGCCAGCAGTTCAGTGATCGGCACTGGTGAAGCTTTCTTT	CASSSVIGTGEAFF
few	TRBV7-2	TRBJ1-2	TRBD1	TGTGCCAGCAGCACCGGACAGGGATATGGCTACACCTTC	CASSTGQGYGYTF
.	TRBV6-2/TRBV6-3	TRBJ2-2	TRBD2	TGTGCCAGCAGGGGGACTAGCCGAGGCGGGGAGCTGTTTTTT	CASRGTSRGGELFF
.	TRBV20-1	TRBJ1-1	.	TGCAGTGCTCCTGGACAGAAACAGCTTGAAGCTTTCTTT	CSAPGQKQLEAFF
few	TRBV28	TRBJ1-2	.	TGTGCCAGCAGTTTAGGTTCAGGGAACTATGGCTACACCTTC	CASSLGSGNYGYTF
.	TRBV6-1	TRBJ2-6	.	TGTGCCAGCAGCCCAGCTAGGGTGTCGGGGGCCAACGTCCTGACTTTC	CASSPARVSGANVLTF
.	TRBV6-5	TRBJ1-2	TRBD1	TGTGCCAGCAGTTATGTGGGCAGGGGGGGTGGCTACACCTTC	CASSYVGRGGGYTF
few	TRBV30	TRBJ2-5	.	TGTGCCTGGAAAGTGGGGGAGACCCAGTACTTC	CAWKVGETQYF
.	TRBV18	TRBJ1-6	.	TGTGCCAGCTCACAATACAGCGATAATTCACCCCTCCACTTT	CASSQYSDNSPLHF
.	TRBV7-2	TRBJ1-2	.	TGTGCCAGCACGGAGACTCGGACAGCCTATGGCTACACCTTC	CASTETRTAYGYTF
.	TRBV29-1	TRBJ2-7	.	TGCAGCGTTGATTCCCAGGGTGGATACGAGCAGTACTTC	CSVDSQGGYEQYF
.	TRBV12-3/TRBV12-4	TRBJ1-1	.	TGTGCCAGCAGTTCCCGTTACGGTGAAGCTTTCTTT	CASSSRYGEAFF
few	TRBV7-9	TRBJ2-3	TRBD2	TGTGCCAGCAGCTTAGAAGCGGGGGGGCAAAAAGATACGCAGTATTTT	CASSLEAGGQKDTQYF